Below are 9 T cell receptor beta chains sequenced from a single sample in a study of monozygotic twins with inflammatory bowel disease. TCRdb re-called the 5' RACE reads and shows each CDR3 protein once, DNA omitted. This listing includes about 300,000 distinct CDR3 sequences. Sequenced sample: blood. All receptors derive from a human donor with ulcerative colitis or Crohn's disease, or a healthy co-twin of an affected twin (not recorded which).

The chain is built from TRBV20-1 and TRBJ2-5; the D call of TRBD2 rests on TCRdb alone, since no DNA is present to check it. The CDR3 spans 17 residues. Germline V lookup: CDR1 DFQATT, CDR2 SNEGSKA (reference sequence). The chain's CDR3 is CSARELGLAGALETQYF.

This chain joins TRBV19 and TRBJ1-5; TCRdb indicates TRBD1, and absent DNA this call remains unverified. The CDR3 consists of 15 residues. CDR1 LNHDA and CDR2 SQIVND come from the germline V gene (reference sequence). This CDR3 reads CASSSSPGWGQPQHF.

The V and J genes are TRBV7-9 and TRBJ2-2; TCRdb names TRBD1, which stays unverified in the absence of DNA. CDR1 and CDR2 from the germline V gene are SEHNR and FQNEAQ (reference sequence). The CDR3 is 16 residues long. The CDR3 is CASSRGTGFDTGELFF.

The rearrangement uses TRBV6-2 or TRBV6-3 and TRBJ2-7; absent DNA, TCRdb's TRBD1 call cannot be checked. The CDR3 runs to 14 residues. In germline, CDR1 is MNHEY, CDR2 SVGEGT. CDR3 protein: CASSSGGSPYEQYF.

The CDR3 is CASSPTGAPGELFF. V gene TRBV5-1 combines with J gene TRBJ2-2. The CDR3 contains 14 residues. Germline values: CDR1 SGHRS, CDR2 YFSETQ.

The chain joins TRBV7-9 to TRBJ2-7; TCRdb reports TRBD1, a call that lacks DNA to check it against. Germline V gives CDR1 SEHNR, CDR2 FQNEAQ (reference sequence). This CDR3 contains 14 residues. CDR3 protein: CASSLTGGTYEQYF.

CDR3 residues: CASSFSGSYNEQFF. The V gene is TRBV5-1, the J gene TRBJ2-1; TCRdb's D call of TRBD2 is untestable without DNA. Germline assignment: CDR1 SGHRS and CDR2 YFSETQ. The CDR3 runs 14 residues.

The J gene is TRBJ1-6, the V gene TRBV5-6; TCRdb's D gene call, TRBD1, goes unchecked for lack of DNA. CDR1 is SGHDT and CDR2 is YYEEEE in the germline V gene. The CDR3 spans 15 residues. CDR3 region: CASSLDNRGRSPLHF. Together with reference TRBV5-6 and TRBJ1-6, the CDR3 gives the full variable domain: DAGVTQSPTHLIKTRGQQVTLRCSPKSGHDTVSWYQQALGQGPQFIFQYYEEEERQRGNFPDRFSGHQFPNYSSELNVNALLLGDSALYLCASSLDNRGRSPLHFGNGTRLTVT.

The chain combines TRBV5-6 with TRBJ1-4; TCRdb designates TRBD1, a call that cannot be tested without DNA. CDR1 SGHDT and CDR2 YYEEEE come from the germline V gene. The CDR3 loop spans 16 amino acids. Here the CDR3 reads CASSPGPTVGNEKLFF.